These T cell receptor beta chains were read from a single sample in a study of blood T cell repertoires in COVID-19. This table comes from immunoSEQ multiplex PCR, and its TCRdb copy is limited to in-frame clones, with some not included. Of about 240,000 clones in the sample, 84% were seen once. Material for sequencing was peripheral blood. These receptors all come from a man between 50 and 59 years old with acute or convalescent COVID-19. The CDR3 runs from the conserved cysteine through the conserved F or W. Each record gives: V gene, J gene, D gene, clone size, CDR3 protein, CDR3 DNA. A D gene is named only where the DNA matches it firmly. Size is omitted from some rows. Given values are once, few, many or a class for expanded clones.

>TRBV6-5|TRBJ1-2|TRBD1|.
CASSNPGTGDYGYTF
TGTGCCAGCAGTAACCCCGGGACAGGGGACTATGGCTACACCTTC
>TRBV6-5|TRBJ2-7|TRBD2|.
CASRKREGYEQYF
TGTGCCAGCCGGAAGAGGGAGGGCTACGAGCAGTACTTC
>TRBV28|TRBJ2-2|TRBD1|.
CASSPQTGPTGELFF
TGTGCCAGCAGTCCCCAGACAGGGCCCACCGGGGAGCTGTTTTTT
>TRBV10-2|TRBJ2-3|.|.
CASSAGRTTDTQYF
TGCGCCAGCAGTGCCGGGAGAACCACAGATACGCAGTATTTT
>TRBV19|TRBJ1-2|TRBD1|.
CASYPGQGNGYTF
TGTGCCAGTTATCCGGGACAGGGGAATGGCTACACCTTC
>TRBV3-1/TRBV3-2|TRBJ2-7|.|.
CASSQEWDTSYEQYF
TGTGCCAGCAGCCAAGAATGGGACACCTCCTACGAGCAGTACTTC
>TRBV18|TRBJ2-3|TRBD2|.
CASSPSGLAGRGGTQYF
TGTGCCAGCTCACCATCCGGACTAGCGGGGCGAGGTGGTACGCAGTATTTT
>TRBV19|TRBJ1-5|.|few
CASSPGLEQPQHF
TGTGCCAGTAGCCCAGGGTTGGAGCAGCCCCAGCATTTT
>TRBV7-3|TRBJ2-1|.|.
CASTLSGAANPNEQFF
TGTGCCAGCACCCTTAGTGGGGCGGCTAATCCGAATGAGCAGTTCTTC
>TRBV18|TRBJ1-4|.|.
CASSPAVEGKLFF
TGTGCCAGCTCACCGGCGGTAGAGGGAAAACTGTTTTTT
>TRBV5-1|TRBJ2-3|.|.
CASSRRQQGKRTDTQYF
TGCGCCAGCAGCCGAAGACAACAGGGAAAGCGCACAGATACGCAGTATTTT